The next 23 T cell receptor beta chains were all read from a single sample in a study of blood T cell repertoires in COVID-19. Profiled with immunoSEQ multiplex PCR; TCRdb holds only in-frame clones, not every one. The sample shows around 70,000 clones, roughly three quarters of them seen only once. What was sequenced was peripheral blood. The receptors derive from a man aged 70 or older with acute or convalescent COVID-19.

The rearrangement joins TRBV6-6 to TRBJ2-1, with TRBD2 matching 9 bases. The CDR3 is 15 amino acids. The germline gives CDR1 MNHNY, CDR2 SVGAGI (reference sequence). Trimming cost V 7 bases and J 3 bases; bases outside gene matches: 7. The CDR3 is CASTTGREGYNEQFF. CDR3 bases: TGTGCCAGCACCACCGGGCGGGAGGGCTACAATGAGCAGTTCTTC.

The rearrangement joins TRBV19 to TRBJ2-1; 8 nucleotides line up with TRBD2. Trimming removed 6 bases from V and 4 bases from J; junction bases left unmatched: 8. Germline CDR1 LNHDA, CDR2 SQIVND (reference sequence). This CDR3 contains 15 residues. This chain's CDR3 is CASSPSSGPYNEQFF. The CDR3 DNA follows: TGTGCCAGTAGCCCTTCTAGCGGGCCTTACAATGAGCAGTTCTTC. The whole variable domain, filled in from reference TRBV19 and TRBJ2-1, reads DGGITQSPKYLFRKEGQNVTLSCEQNLNHDAMYWYRQDPGQGLRLIYYSQIVNDFQKGDIAEGYSVSREKKESFPLTVTSAQKNPTAFYLCASSPSSGPYNEQFFGPGTRLTVL.

In DNA, the CDR3 is TGTGCCAGCCACCCCCCCGGACAGCCCCCCTATGGCTACACCTTC. Its translation: CASHPPGQPPYGYTF. V gene TRBV28 combines with J gene TRBJ1-2; a weak D match, TRBD1 (6 bases). This CDR3 region has 15 residues. The V end lost 8 bases, the J end lost 4 bases, and 20 bases lay between the germline ends. Germline V CDR1 and CDR2: MDHEN, SYDVKM.

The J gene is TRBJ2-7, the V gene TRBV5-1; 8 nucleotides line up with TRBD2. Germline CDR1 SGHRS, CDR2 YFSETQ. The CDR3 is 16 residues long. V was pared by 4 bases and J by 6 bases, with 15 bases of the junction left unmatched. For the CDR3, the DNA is TGCGCCAGCAGCCGGTCAGCGGGAGCTACGGGCGGCGAGCAGTACTTC. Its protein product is CASSRSAGATGGEQYF.

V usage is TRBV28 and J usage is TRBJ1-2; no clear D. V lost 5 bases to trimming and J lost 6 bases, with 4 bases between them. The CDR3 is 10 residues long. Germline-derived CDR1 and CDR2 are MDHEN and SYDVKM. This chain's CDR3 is CASSSHGYTF. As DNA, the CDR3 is TGTGCCAGCAGTAGCCATGGCTACACCTTC.

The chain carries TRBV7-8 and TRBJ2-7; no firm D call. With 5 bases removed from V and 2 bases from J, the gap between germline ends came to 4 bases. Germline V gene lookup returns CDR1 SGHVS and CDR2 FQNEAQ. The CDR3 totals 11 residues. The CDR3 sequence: CASSPAYEQYF. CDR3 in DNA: TGTGCCAGCAGCCCGGCCTACGAGCAGTACTTC.

The CDR3 DNA is TGTGCCAGCAGCGTAGCTACAGCCGGCTATGGCTACACCTTC. Its translation: CASSVATAGYGYTF. This chain links TRBV9 with TRBJ1-2; D ambiguous. The CDR3 totals 14 residues. Germline V gene lookup returns CDR1 SGDLS and CDR2 YYNGEE. V gave up 0 bases and J gave up 4 bases, with 10 bases separating them.

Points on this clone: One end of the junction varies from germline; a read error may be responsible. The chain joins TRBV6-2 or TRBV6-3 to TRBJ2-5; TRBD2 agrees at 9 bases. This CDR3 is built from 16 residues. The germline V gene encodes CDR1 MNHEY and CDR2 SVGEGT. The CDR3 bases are TGTGCCAGCAGTTCTCCGACTAGCGGTAGGCAAGGGACCCAGTACTTC. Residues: CASSSPTSGRQGTQYF.

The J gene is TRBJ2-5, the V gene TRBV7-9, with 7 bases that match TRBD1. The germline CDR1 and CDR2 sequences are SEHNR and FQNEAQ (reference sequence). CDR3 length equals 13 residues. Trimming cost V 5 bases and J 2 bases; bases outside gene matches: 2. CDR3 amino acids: CASSGTEQETQYF. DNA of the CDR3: TGTGCCAGCAGCGGGACAGAGCAAGAGACCCAGTACTTC.

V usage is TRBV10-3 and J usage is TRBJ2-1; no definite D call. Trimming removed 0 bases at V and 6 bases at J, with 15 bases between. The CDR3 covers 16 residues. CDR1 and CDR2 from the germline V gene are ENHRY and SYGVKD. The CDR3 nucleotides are TGTGCCATCAGTGAGTCGACCGGTTTCCCTAGCAATGAGCAGTTCTTC. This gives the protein CAISESTGFPSNEQFF.

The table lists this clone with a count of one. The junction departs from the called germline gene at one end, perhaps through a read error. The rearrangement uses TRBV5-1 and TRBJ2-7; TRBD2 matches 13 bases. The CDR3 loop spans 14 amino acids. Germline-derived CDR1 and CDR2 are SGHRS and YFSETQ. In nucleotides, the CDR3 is TGCGCCAGCAGCTTGGACGGGACTAGCGGGACCCTAGACTTC. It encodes CASSLDGTSGTLDF.

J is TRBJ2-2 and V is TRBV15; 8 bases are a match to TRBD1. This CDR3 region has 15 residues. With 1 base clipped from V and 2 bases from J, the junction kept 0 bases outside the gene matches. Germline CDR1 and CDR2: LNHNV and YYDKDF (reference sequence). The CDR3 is CATSRAGGNTGELFF. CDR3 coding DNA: TGTGCCACCAGCAGAGCAGGGGGCAACACCGGGGAGCTGTTTTTT.

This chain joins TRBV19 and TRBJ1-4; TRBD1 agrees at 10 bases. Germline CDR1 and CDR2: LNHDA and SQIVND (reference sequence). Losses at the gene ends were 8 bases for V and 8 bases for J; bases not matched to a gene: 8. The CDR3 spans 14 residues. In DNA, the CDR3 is TGTGCCAGTGCCAGACAGGGGGCAAGGGAAAAACTGTTTTTT. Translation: CASARQGAREKLFF.

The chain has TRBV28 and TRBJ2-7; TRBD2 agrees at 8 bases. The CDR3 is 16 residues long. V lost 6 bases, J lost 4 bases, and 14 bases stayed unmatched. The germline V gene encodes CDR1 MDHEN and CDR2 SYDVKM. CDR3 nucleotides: TGTGCCAGCAGACCAAACAGGGCGGGAGGTTGGTACGAGCAGTACTTC. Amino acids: CASRPNRAGGWYEQYF.

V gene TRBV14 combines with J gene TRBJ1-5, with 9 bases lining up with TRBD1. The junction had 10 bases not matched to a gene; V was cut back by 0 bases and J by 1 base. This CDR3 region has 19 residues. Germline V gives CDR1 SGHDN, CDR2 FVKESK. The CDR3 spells CASSQDRNRGHGSNQPQHF. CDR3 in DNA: TGTGCCAGCAGCCAAGATAGGAACAGGGGGCATGGGAGCAATCAGCCCCAGCATTTT.

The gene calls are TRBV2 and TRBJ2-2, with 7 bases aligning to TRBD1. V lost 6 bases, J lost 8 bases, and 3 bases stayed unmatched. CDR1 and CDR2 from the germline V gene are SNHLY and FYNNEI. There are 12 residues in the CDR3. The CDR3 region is CASRGQAGELFF. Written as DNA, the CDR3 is TGTGCCAGCAGAGGACAGGCTGGGGAGCTGTTTTTT.

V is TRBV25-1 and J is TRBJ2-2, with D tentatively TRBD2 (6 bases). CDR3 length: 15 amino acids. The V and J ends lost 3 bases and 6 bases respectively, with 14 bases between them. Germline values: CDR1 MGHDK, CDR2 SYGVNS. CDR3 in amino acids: CASSDIRRDPGELFF. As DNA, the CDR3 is TGTGCCAGCAGTGACATTAGGAGGGACCCCGGGGAGCTGTTTTTT.

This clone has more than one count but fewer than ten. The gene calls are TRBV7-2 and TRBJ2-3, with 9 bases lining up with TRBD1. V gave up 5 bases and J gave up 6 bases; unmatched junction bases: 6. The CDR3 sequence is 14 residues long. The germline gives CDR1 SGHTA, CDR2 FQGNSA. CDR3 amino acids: CASSPTGGLDTQYF. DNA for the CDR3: TGTGCCAGCAGCCCGACAGGGGGGCTCGATACGCAGTATTTT.

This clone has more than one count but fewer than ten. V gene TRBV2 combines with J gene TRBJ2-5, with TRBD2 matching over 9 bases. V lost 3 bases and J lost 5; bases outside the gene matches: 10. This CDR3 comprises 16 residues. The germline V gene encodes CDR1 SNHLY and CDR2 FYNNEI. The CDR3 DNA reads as TGTGCCAGCAGTGAGACTAGCGGAACCTTCGGGGAGACCCAGTACTTC. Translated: CASSETSGTFGETQYF.

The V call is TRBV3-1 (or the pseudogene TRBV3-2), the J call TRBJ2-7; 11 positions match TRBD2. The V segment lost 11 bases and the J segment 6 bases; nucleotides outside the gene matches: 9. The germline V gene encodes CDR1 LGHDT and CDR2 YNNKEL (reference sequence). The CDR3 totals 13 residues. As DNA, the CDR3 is TGTGCCGTGGGGCTAGCGGGAGGCGGCGAGCAGTACTTC. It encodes CAVGLAGGGEQYF.

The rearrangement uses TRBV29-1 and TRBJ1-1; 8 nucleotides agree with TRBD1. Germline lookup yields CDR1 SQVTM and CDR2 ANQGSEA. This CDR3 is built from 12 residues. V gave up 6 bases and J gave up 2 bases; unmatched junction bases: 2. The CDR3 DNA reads TGCAGCGTGACAGGGGACAACACTGAAGCTTTCTTT. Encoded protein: CSVTGDNTEAFF.

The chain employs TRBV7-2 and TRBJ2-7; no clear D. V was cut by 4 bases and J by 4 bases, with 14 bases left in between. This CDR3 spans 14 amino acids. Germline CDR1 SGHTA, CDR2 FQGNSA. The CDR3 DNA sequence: TGTGCCAGCAGCTCCTCCCCAGGTTGGTACGAGCAGTACTTC. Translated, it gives CASSSSPGWYEQYF.

Written as DNA, the CDR3 is TGTGCCAGCAGTCCGCGACAGGGCAAAGCTTTCTTT. Protein sequence: CASSPRQGKAFF. J is TRBJ1-1 and V is TRBV27, with 7 bases that match TRBD1. The CDR3 is 12 residues long. Germline V lookup: CDR1 MNHEY, CDR2 SMNVEV (reference sequence). V lost 5 bases, J lost 9 bases, and 6 bases stayed unmatched.